One T cell receptor (beta chain) is described in this entry. Its matching antigen is unknown. This CDR3 comprises 16 residues. The V segment lost 5 bases and the J segment 2 bases; nucleotides outside the gene matches: 2. Germline V lookup: CDR1 MDHEN, CDR2 SYDVKM. TCRdb's table, derived via immunoSEQ multiplex PCR, lists solely in-frame clones and lacks some. This table holds some 1,100,000 clones, around 78% found once. This entry belongs to a study of shared clonotypes between healthy human individuals. Study outcomes and limitations: Among non-shared clonotypes, generation probabilities were lower than among those shared by all four donors.

Specimen: memory CD4+ T cells from PBMCs. The subset is: CD45RA-negative fraction. The J gene is TRBJ2-1, the V gene TRBV28; 14 nucleotides match TRBD2. The clonotype comes from a man between 18 and 29 years old in good health. Some clones in this sample may be carry-over from other donors' samples. The DNA of the CDR3 is TGTGCCAGCAGTCCGGGACTAGCGGGAGCCTACAATGAGCAGTTCTTC. This translates into CASSPGLAGAYNEQFF.